These 17 T cell receptor beta chains share one sample of origin, sequenced in a study of identical twins. From the 5' RACE reads, TCRdb called clonotypes with MiXCR, one entry per CDR3 protein. Of 400,000 to 600,000 distinct CDR3 sequences listed, about 20% are singletons. Another study also made use of these data, one on yellow fever vaccine responses in identical twins.

Sequencing input: CD4+ T cells sorted from blood. The receptors here all came from a woman in her late teens or twenties in good health.

The sample holds a few counts of this clonotype. This chain connects TRBV3-1 to TRBJ1-2; D gene unclear. There are 16 residues in the CDR3. V gave up 0 bases and J gave up 2 bases, with 13 bases separating them. Germline assignment: CDR1 LGHDT and CDR2 YNNKEL (reference sequence). CDR3 DNA sequence: TGTGCCAGCAGCCAAGATTCTAGGTCGCAAAACTATGGCTACACCTTC. This encodes CASSQDSRSQNYGYTF.

V and J are TRBV7-9 and TRBJ1-4, with 7 bases identical to TRBD1. Per the germline V gene, CDR1 is SEHNR and CDR2 is FQNEAQ (reference sequence). With V trimmed by 5 bases and J by 5 bases, 14 bases remained unmatched. This CDR3 spans 17 amino acids. The CDR3: CASSNQGGGGGNEKLFF. The CDR3 nucleotides are TGTGCCAGCAGCAACCAGGGAGGGGGCGGTGGAAATGAAAAACTGTTTTTT.

This clonotype appeared many times. This chain joins TRBV11-2 and TRBJ1-1; the D is unclear. The CDR3 length is 13 residues. The germline V gene has CDR1 SGHAT and CDR2 FQNNGV. The ends were cut back, 5 bases at V and 1 base at J, with 8 bases in the middle. The CDR3 DNA follows: TGTGCCAGCAGCCGAGGACGGAACACTGAAGCTTTCTTT. Protein: CASSRGRNTEAFF.

This clonotype was counted only a few times. The rearrangement links TRBV5-6 to TRBJ2-6; D possibly uses TRBD1 or TRBD2 (5 bases each). V was cut by 6 bases and J by 4 bases, with 14 bases left in between. Germline V gene data show CDR1 as SGHDT and CDR2 as YYEEEE. CDR3 length: 15 residues. The CDR3 loop reads CASTLGVPGANVLTF. The CDR3 coding sequence is TGTGCCAGCACCCTGGGGGTACCCGGGGCCAACGTCCTGACTTTC. The variable domain in full, with the rest retrieved from reference TRBV5-6 and TRBJ2-6, is DAGVTQSPTHLIKTRGQQVTLRCSPKSGHDTVSWYQQALGQGPQFIFQYYEEEERQRGNFPDRFSGHQFPNYSSELNVNALLLGDSALYLCASTLGVPGANVLTFGAGSRLTVL.

The chain employs TRBV7-3 and TRBJ2-2; possible D gene TRBD1, 7 bases. CDR3 length equals 15 residues. Germline V lookup: CDR1 SGHTA, CDR2 FQGTGA. V shed 3 bases and J shed 4 bases, with 12 bases lying between them. CDR3 DNA: TGTGCCAGCAGCTTTCTCCAGGGGGGCACCGGGGAGCTGTTTTTT. It encodes CASSFLQGGTGELFF.

This clonotype was counted many times. V is TRBV3-1 and J is TRBJ2-5; D is undetermined. Germline V CDR1 and CDR2: LGHDT, YNNKEL (reference sequence). Trimming took off 1 base at V and 2 bases at J, with 8 bases between the two ends. This CDR3 is 14 amino acids long. In nucleotides, the CDR3 is TGTGCCAGCAGCCAAGGCCTAATGCAAGAGACCCAGTACTTC. This encodes CASSQGLMQETQYF.

This clonotype has only a few counts. The chain recombines TRBV29-1 with TRBJ2-1; D is perhaps TRBD1 (5 bases). CDR1 and CDR2 from the germline V gene are SQVTM and ANQGSEA. Trimming removed 6 bases at V and 14 bases at J, with 14 bases between. This CDR3 contains 10 residues. CDR3 loop: CSVRTLGEFF. Written as DNA, the CDR3 is TGCAGCGTAAGGACCCTAGGGGAGTTCTTC.

The chain has TRBV4-1 and TRBJ2-5, with 8 nucleotides matching TRBD1. CDR1 is MGHRA and CDR2 is YSYEKL in the germline V gene. V was clipped by 1 base and J by 5 bases; unmatched bases: 9. The CDR3 extends over 16 amino acids. The DNA for the CDR3 is TGCGCCAGCAGCCAAGTCAATACAGGGGGACGGGAGACCCAGTACTTC. It codes for CASSQVNTGGRETQYF.

This chain links TRBV18 with TRBJ2-7, with D unclear. V was cut by 2 bases and J by 0 bases, with 11 bases left in between. The CDR3 sequence is 15 residues long. The V gene's germline CDR1 is KGHSH and CDR2 LQKENI. For the CDR3, the DNA is TGTGCCAGCTCACCATTCGGCAGCAGCTCCTACGAGCAGTACTTC. Translating it yields CASSPFGSSSYEQYF. The whole variable domain, filled in from reference TRBV18 and TRBJ2-7, reads NAGVMQNPRHLVRRRGQEARLRCSPMKGHSHVYWYRQLPEEGLKFMVYLQKENIIDESGMPKERFSAEFPKEGPSILRIQQVVRGDSAAYFCASSPFGSSSYEQYFGPGTRLTVT.

This clonotype was picked up a small number of times. This chain joins TRBV18 and TRBJ1-1, with 8 bases matching TRBD1. The germline V gene has CDR1 KGHSH and CDR2 LQKENI. V lost 1 base, J lost 5 bases, and 6 bases stayed unmatched. CDR3 length: 15 residues. Here the CDR3 DNA reads TGTGCCAGCTCACCACTTGCAGGGGGCTATACTGAAGCTTTCTTT. This codes for CASSPLAGGYTEAFF.

This chain uses TRBV20-1 with TRBJ2-7; 7 nucleotides line up with TRBD1. The germline V gene has CDR1 DFQATT and CDR2 SNEGSKA (reference sequence). After removal of 5 bases from V and 2 bases from J, the junction contained 6 bases not matched to a gene. The CDR3 runs 13 residues. CDR3 DNA: TGCAGTGCTGTTCCGGGACAGACCTACGAGCAGTACTTC. Protein product: CSAVPGQTYEQYF.

The V and J genes are TRBV2 and TRBJ2-5; 8 bases match TRBD2. CDR1 is SNHLY and CDR2 is FYNNEI in the germline V gene. Trimming cost V 3 bases and J 5 bases; bases outside gene matches: 5. The CDR3 has 14 residues. CDR3 region: CASSELRTSETQYF. CDR3 bases: TGTGCCAGCAGTGAGTTAAGGACTAGCGAGACCCAGTACTTC.

The chain carries TRBV7-9 and TRBJ2-3; D ambiguous. From germline, CDR1 is SEHNR and CDR2 FQNEAQ (reference sequence). Trimming cost V 1 base and J 10 bases, with 6 bases left between them. The CDR3 has 11 amino acids. The chain's CDR3 is CASSLVGPQYF. As DNA, the CDR3 is TGTGCCAGCAGCTTAGTGGGCCCGCAGTATTTT.

This clonotype occurred a few times. The chain recombines TRBV10-3 with TRBJ1-2; D not resolved. The CDR3 has 13 amino acids. Germline V gene sequence: CDR1 ENHRY, CDR2 SYGVKD. Deletions cut 4 bases from V and 3 bases from J, with 9 bases between. CDR3 nucleotide sequence: TGTGCCATCAGTGGAATGGAGGACTATGGCTACACCTTC. This codes for CAISGMEDYGYTF.

This chain connects TRBV7-8 to TRBJ2-1; 9 bases are shared with TRBD1. The CDR3 covers 13 residues. Per the germline V gene, CDR1 is SGHVS and CDR2 is FQNEAQ. V trimming: 5 bases; J trimming: 9 bases; junction bases outside the gene matches: 5. CDR3 in amino acids: CASSEDRGGEQFF. CDR3 bases: TGTGCCAGCAGCGAGGACAGGGGAGGTGAGCAGTTCTTC.

This clonotype was counted a few times. The chain has TRBV11-2 and TRBJ2-1; 14 bases fit TRBD2. Germline values: CDR1 SGHAT, CDR2 FQNNGV. CDR3 size: 15 residues. With 6 bases clipped from V and 7 bases from J, the junction kept 5 bases outside the gene matches. The CDR3 nucleotides read TGTGCCAGCAGTGGGGGACTAGCGGGGGCTAATGAGCAGTTCTTC. Its protein is CASSGGLAGANEQFF.

The sample holds a few counts of this clonotype. The V call is TRBV18, the J call TRBJ1-1; D is possibly TRBD1 (5 bases). CDR3 size: 14 residues. V lost 5 bases and J lost 1, with 11 bases in between. Per germline, CDR1 KGHSH and CDR2 LQKENI. The CDR3 loop reads CASSANQGNTEAFF. The DNA of the CDR3 is TGTGCCAGCTCAGCCAATCAGGGGAACACTGAAGCTTTCTTT.